This TCR beta chain comes out of a study of shared clonotypes between healthy human individuals. This clone was detected only once. The antigen remains undetermined. Every subset had its genomic DNA shared out evenly among several immunoSEQ plates. Sequenced by immunoSEQ multiplex PCR; TCRdb stores in-frame clones only, minus some. The table includes about 330,000 clones, approximately 79% detected once. Findings and limits, study-wide: Of the naive CD4 clonotypes, approximately 5% were shared across a handful of donors. Rarefaction revealed incomplete sorted-subset sequencing despite large depth.

Donors comprised only Caucasian adults living in Nashville, Tennessee. The receptor's source is a man younger than 40 in good health. Sample: memory CD4+ T cells sorted from blood. Subset reported: CD45RA-negative fraction.

The CDR3 sequence: CASSTSSGRLYEQYF. The CDR3 bases are TGTGCCAGCAGTACCTCTAGCGGGAGGCTCTACGAGCAGTACTTC. V and J are TRBV6-5 and TRBJ2-7, with 11 bases that match TRBD2. There are 15 residues in the CDR3. Germline CDR1 is MNHEY and CDR2 is SVGAGI. Losses at the gene ends were 5 bases for V and 3 bases for J; bases not matched to a gene: 6.